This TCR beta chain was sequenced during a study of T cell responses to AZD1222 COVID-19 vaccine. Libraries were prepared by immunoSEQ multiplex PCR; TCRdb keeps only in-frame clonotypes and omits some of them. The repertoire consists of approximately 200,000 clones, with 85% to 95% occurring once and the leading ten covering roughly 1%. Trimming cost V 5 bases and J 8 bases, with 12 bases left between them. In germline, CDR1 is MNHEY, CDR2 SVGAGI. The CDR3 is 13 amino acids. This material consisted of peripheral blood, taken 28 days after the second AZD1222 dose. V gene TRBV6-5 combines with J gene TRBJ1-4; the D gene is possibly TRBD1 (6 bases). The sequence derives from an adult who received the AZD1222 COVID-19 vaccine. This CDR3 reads CASSPVGGEKLFF. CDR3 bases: TGTGCCAGCAGTCCCGTTGGGGGCGAAAAACTGTTTTTT.